Given below is one TCR beta chain in context. Antigen unknown. V lost 3 bases and J 3 bases, leaving 15 bases between the germline ends. The CDR3 runs to 15 residues. The germline gives CDR1 MNHNS, CDR2 SASEGT. The data derive from a study of graft-versus-host responses after intestinal transplantation. Turning to the study itself: Recipients across the board were started on anti-thymocyte globulin induction, then kept on tacrolimus and steroids for two to four years.

TCRdb's table, derived via immunoSEQ multiplex PCR, lists solely in-frame clones and lacks some. The sample holds 20,000 or so clones, almost 85% seen once. Notes on the study in general: Among circulating GvH clones, peak levels were associated with early post-transplant declines in HvG clones. Some GvH clones were seen earlier in gut or blood, suggesting intestinal origin.

The sequence was obtained from a human patient who received an intestinal transplant, so some T cells may come from the graft donor. The rearrangement uses TRBV6-1 and TRBJ2-7; D unresolved. The source was PBMCs, collected 14 days after transplant. CDR3 loop: CASSDRLGPDYEQYF. In DNA, the CDR3 is TGTGCCAGCAGTGACAGGTTAGGTCCGGACTACGAGCAGTACTTC.